The clone carrying this TCR beta chain was seen a handful of times. What it binds is unknown. These data come from a study of CD8 T cells in Susac syndrome. Findings and caveats of the study: Only a relatively small number of individuals were included in the TCR sequencing and HLA analysis.

The T cells that were sequenced for TCR beta were CD8+ and CD4+ cells from blood. Both CD4+ and CD8+ T cells were negatively isolated, and TEMRA cells underwent FACS enrichment. RNA amounts of about 0.45 to 1 ug underwent reverse transcription with random hexamers. immunoSEQ multiplex PCR amplified TCR beta CDR3 across 54 Vbeta, 13 Jbeta. From the immunoSEQ multiplex PCR reads, TCRdb called clonotypes with MiXCR, one entry per CDR3 protein. The data contain 170,000 or so distinct CDR3 sequences, about 93% of them singletons. The CDR3 runs 13 residues. Trimming removed 6 bases at V and 2 bases at J, with 11 bases between. Looked up from germline, CDR1 is MNHEY and CDR2 is SMNVEV (reference sequence).

This rearrangement joins TRBV27 to TRBJ2-7; D is possibly TRBD1 or TRBD2 (5 bases each). This clonotype was sampled from a human donor with multiple sclerosis. The sequenced material came from CD4+ T cells from PBMCs. CDR3 nucleotides: TGTGCCAGCAGGGGGACCTACACCTACGAGCAGTACTTC. Translation gives CASRGTYTYEQYF.